This note documents a single T cell receptor beta chain sequence. This sample is part of a study of OX40 agonist ivuxolimab in advanced cancers. Clones were read by immunoSEQ multiplex PCR, and TCRdb kept only the in-frame ones, dropping some. The sample lists around 46,000 clones, approximately 88% seen once, with over 14% in the top ten. This CDR3 region has 15 residues. Trimming removed 10 bases at V and 1 base at J, with 16 bases between. Looked up from germline, CDR1 is MDHEN and CDR2 is SYDVKM. The clonotype was recovered from an adult with an advanced solid tumor such as melanoma, head and neck, liver or kidney cancer. V is TRBV28 and J is TRBJ2-2; TRBD1 might be the D (6 bases). The sequenced sample was CD4+ or CD8+ T cells sorted from blood, obtained in a trial of the OX40 agonist ivuxolimab. CDR3 amino acids: CAIGAWGQNTGELFF. The CDR3 nucleotides read TGTGCCATCGGAGCGTGGGGACAGAACACCGGGGAGCTGTTTTTT.